The 21 T cell receptor beta chains in this list originate from one sample, sequenced in a study of blood T cell repertoires in COVID-19. Profiling relied on immunoSEQ multiplex PCR, and the TCRdb table lists in-frame clones only, not all of them. The sample yields approximately 290,000 clones, approximately 85% seen once. The source material was PBMCs or T cells enriched from blood (not recorded which). Receptor source: a woman aged 25 to 39 who had recovered from COVID-19.

This clone was observed once. J is TRBJ1-4 and V is TRBV27; tentative D call: TRBD1 (5 bases). V lost 3 bases to trimming and J lost 4 bases, with 9 bases between them. The CDR3 covers 14 residues. Germline V gene sequence: CDR1 MNHEY, CDR2 SMNVEV (reference sequence). The CDR3 nucleotides are TGTGCCAGCAGTTTCGGACACCGTAATGAAAAACTGTTTTTT. Encoded protein: CASSFGHRNEKLFF.

In DNA, the CDR3 is TGTGCCAGCAGTTATTCGGACAGGAATGAGCAGTTCTTC. It encodes CASSYSDRNEQFF. The chain links TRBV6-5 to TRBJ2-1; 7 nucleotides line up with TRBD1. The CDR3 length is 13 residues. With V trimmed by 3 bases and J by 7 bases, 3 bases remained unmatched. Germline values: CDR1 MNHEY, CDR2 SVGAGI.

Written as DNA, the CDR3 is TGTGCCAGCAGCTTCGCGGGTATCAACGAGCAGTACTTC. It codes for CASSFAGINEQYF. V is TRBV7-2 and J is TRBJ2-7, with a possible D match to TRBD2 (5 bases). CDR3 length equals 13 residues. CDR1 is SGHTA, CDR2 FQGNSA, per germline. V lost 3 bases, J lost 5 bases, and 11 bases lay in between.

The chain links TRBV19 to TRBJ1-1; a possible D gene is TRBD1 (6 bases). The V gene's germline CDR1 is LNHDA and CDR2 SQIVND (reference sequence). The CDR3 spans 15 residues. Between the trimmed V and J ends, which lost 7 bases and 3 bases, there was a span of 18 bases. The CDR3 DNA is TGTGCCAGTACAGGGGTCCATGGTATTGACACTGAAGCTTTCTTT. It is translated as CASTGVHGIDTEAFF.

This clone occurred a few times. This chain connects TRBV6-4 to TRBJ1-5; 8 bases align to TRBD1. The CDR3 runs 19 residues. Germline-derived CDR1 and CDR2 are MRHNA and SNTAGT. The ends lost 0 bases at V and 0 bases at J; junction bases unmatched: 10. The CDR3 is CASSDSRQGAEYSNQPQHF. DNA for the CDR3: TGTGCCAGCAGTGACTCGAGGCAGGGGGCGGAATATAGCAATCAGCCCCAGCATTTT.

The gene calls are TRBV9 and TRBJ2-2, with 8 bases identical to TRBD1. The junction had 1 base not matched to a gene; V was cut back by 0 bases and J by 6 bases. The germline CDR1 and CDR2 sequences are SGDLS and YYNGEE. The CDR3 length is 14 residues. The CDR3 nucleotides read TGTGCCAGCAGCGTAGACAGGGGGGCCGGGGAGCTGTTTTTT. It yields the protein CASSVDRGAGELFF.

This rearrangement joins TRBV6-5 to TRBJ1-5, with 7 bases lining up with TRBD1. From germline, CDR1 is MNHEY and CDR2 SVGAGI. This CDR3 is 14 amino acids long. J gave up 7 bases and V 6 bases, and 9 bases lay outside the gene matches. The CDR3 DNA sequence: TGTGCCAGCAGCTACCGACAGGGAGAGCAGCCCCAGCATTTT. As protein: CASSYRQGEQPQHF.

This sequence joins TRBV6-4 and TRBJ1-1; D gene uncertain. The germline CDR1 and CDR2 sequences are MRHNA and SNTAGT. Deletions cut 0 bases from V and 8 bases from J, with 16 bases between. The CDR3 has 15 residues. Here the CDR3 reads CASSDSSDRASEAFF. Here the CDR3 DNA reads TGTGCCAGCAGTGACTCCTCCGACCGGGCTAGCGAAGCTTTCTTT.

This clone was recorded once. The chain recombines TRBV7-2 with TRBJ2-5, with 13 positions matching TRBD2. Germline lookup yields CDR1 SGHTA and CDR2 FQGNSA. This CDR3 spans 16 amino acids. V lost 5 bases and J lost 5; bases outside the gene matches: 8. The CDR3 DNA is TGTGCCAGCAGCCGGACTAGCGGGAGAGGTCAGGAGACCCAGTACTTC. Translating it yields CASSRTSGRGQETQYF.

The chain links TRBV9 to TRBJ2-2, with TRBD1 matching over 9 bases. Germline CDR1 and CDR2: SGDLS and YYNGEE. J was trimmed by 2 bases and V by 4 bases; bases with no gene match: 3. There are 15 residues in the CDR3. CDR3 sequence reads: CASSPTGGNTGELFF. CDR3 in DNA: TGTGCCAGCAGCCCCACAGGGGGCAACACCGGGGAGCTGTTTTTT.

This clone is a singleton in its sample. This sequence joins TRBV3-1 (or the pseudogene TRBV3-2) and TRBJ1-2; maybe TRBD1 (6 bases). CDR1 and CDR2 (germline): LGHDT, YNNKEL (reference sequence). This CDR3 has 13 residues. V dropped 5 bases and J dropped 4 bases, with 11 bases sitting between them. The CDR3: CASSVQGPYGYTF. The CDR3 DNA reads as TGTGCCAGCAGCGTACAGGGTCCCTATGGCTACACCTTC.

The J gene is TRBJ1-2, the V gene TRBV6-5; D is undetermined. CDR3 length: 13 amino acids. Per germline, CDR1 MNHEY and CDR2 SVGAGI. With 6 bases removed from V and 2 bases from J, the gap between germline ends came to 10 bases. CDR3 nucleotide sequence: TGTGCCAGCAGCTACCGGGAAAACTATGGCTACACCTTC. Amino acids: CASSYRENYGYTF.

This rearrangement joins TRBV28 to TRBJ2-4; tentative D call: TRBD2 (7 bases). Germline assignment: CDR1 MDHEN and CDR2 SYDVKM. The CDR3 runs to 14 residues. The ends were cut back, 0 bases at V and 9 bases at J, with 12 bases in the middle. The CDR3 is CASSLWEGEGIQYF. The CDR3, as DNA: TGTGCCAGCAGTTTATGGGAGGGGGAGGGCATTCAGTACTTC.

The chain joins TRBV7-7 to TRBJ1-2, with TRBD1 matching over 8 bases. This CDR3 spans 16 amino acids. The germline gives CDR1 SSHAT, CDR2 FNYEAQ (reference sequence). Trimming at V came to 5 bases and at J to 4 bases, leaving 12 bases not matched to a gene. The CDR3 protein is CASSPGTGRMIYGYTF. Here the CDR3 DNA reads TGTGCCAGCAGCCCCGGGACAGGTCGGATGATCTATGGCTACACCTTC. Drawing the rest from reference TRBV7-7 and TRBJ1-2, the complete variable domain is GAGVSQSPRYKVTKRGQDVTLRCDPISSHATLYWYQQALGQGPEFLTYFNYEAQPDKSGLPSDRFSAERPEGSISTLTIQRTEQRDSAMYRCASSPGTGRMIYGYTFGSGTRLTVV.

This clone came up once. This chain connects TRBV12-5 to TRBJ2-2, with D tentatively TRBD2 (6 bases). The CDR3 length is 16 residues. Trimming left V 6 bases short and J 0 bases short, with 14 bases between. The germline V gene has CDR1 LGHNT and CDR2 FRNRAP. The CDR3 loop is CASGEGKGANTGELFF. DNA for the CDR3: TGTGCTAGTGGGGAGGGGAAAGGGGCGAACACCGGGGAGCTGTTTTTT.

The CDR3 sequence: CASSTGQGNTEAFF. The DNA for the CDR3 is TGTGCCAGCAGCACGGGACAGGGGAACACTGAAGCTTTCTTT. The chain is built from TRBV5-4 and TRBJ1-1; 9 nucleotides align to TRBD1. V trimming: 4 bases; J trimming: 1 base; junction bases outside the gene matches: 2. CDR1 is SGHNT and CDR2 is YYREEE in the germline V gene (reference sequence). The CDR3 contains 14 residues.

The chain links TRBV5-4 to TRBJ2-7; 8 bases agree with TRBD2. J gave up 3 bases and V 4 bases, and 3 bases lay outside the gene matches. CDR3 length: 13 residues. Germline CDR1 is SGHNT and CDR2 is YYREEE (reference sequence). The CDR3 reads CASSDGTSYEQYF. CDR3 coding DNA: TGTGCCAGCAGCGATGGGACTAGCTACGAGCAGTACTTC. The variable domain in full, with the rest retrieved from reference TRBV5-4 and TRBJ2-7, is ETGVTQSPTHLIKTRGQQVTLRCSSQSGHNTVSWYQQALGQGPQFIFQYYREEENGRGNFPPRFSGLQFPNYSSELNVNALELDDSALYLCASSDGTSYEQYFGPGTRLTVT.

The chain uses TRBV19 and TRBJ2-1, with 13 nucleotides matching TRBD2. Germline CDR1 LNHDA, CDR2 SQIVND (reference sequence). The CDR3 sequence is 16 residues long. V shed 5 bases and J 7 bases; nucleotides not matched to a gene: 8. Here the CDR3 DNA reads TGTGCCAGTAGTCAGCCGGGACTAGCGGGAAGAAATGAGCAGTTCTTC. Protein: CASSQPGLAGRNEQFF.

The chain employs TRBV7-9 and TRBJ1-1; TRBD1 agrees at 7 bases. The length of the CDR3 is 14 residues. The germline CDR1 and CDR2 sequences are SEHNR and FQNEAQ (reference sequence). The V gene end was trimmed by 1 base and the J gene end by 9 bases; junction bases not matched to a gene: 8. CDR3 coding DNA: TGTGCCAGCAGCTTAGTTGAGGGGGCCTCGAAAGCTTTCTTT. This translates into CASSLVEGASKAFF.

The chain couples TRBV18 to TRBJ2-3; no clear D. Germline CDR1 is KGHSH and CDR2 is LQKENI. V shed 0 bases and J shed 3 bases, with 4 bases lying between them. The CDR3 spans 13 residues. In DNA form, the CDR3 reads TGTGCCAGCTCACCACCAGAGACAGATACGCAGTATTTT. It encodes CASSPPETDTQYF.

The chain couples TRBV4-1 to TRBJ2-3; TRBD1 matches at 7 bases. CDR3 size: 14 residues. Germline CDR1 reads MGHRA; CDR2 reads YSYEKL. With 5 bases clipped from V and 4 bases from J, the junction kept 6 bases outside the gene matches. CDR3 region: CASSSGQASDTQYF. The CDR3 DNA is TGCGCCAGCAGCAGTGGACAGGCTTCAGATACGCAGTATTTT.